Below are 27 T cell receptor beta chains sequenced from a single sample in a study of blood T cell repertoires in COVID-19. The table came from immunoSEQ multiplex PCR; TCRdb's copy has only in-frame clones and leaves some out. The table shows about 350,000 clones, with around nine tenths occurring only once. Sequenced: PBMCs or T cells enriched from blood (not recorded which). The receptors stem from a woman in her twenties or thirties who had been exposed to COVID-19.

The rearrangement joins TRBV7-3 to TRBJ2-7; 11 bases agree with TRBD2. V lost 5 bases and J lost 5; bases outside the gene matches: 8. The CDR3 extends over 15 amino acids. Germline V gene lookup returns CDR1 SGHTA and CDR2 FQGTGA. Here the CDR3 DNA reads TGTGCCAGCAGCCCACGACTAGCGGGACAGGACGAGCAGTACTTC. The encoded protein is CASSPRLAGQDEQYF.

CDR3 residues: CASSPGGLVEEQYF. DNA of the CDR3: TGCGCCAGCAGCCCCGGAGGGCTAGTGGAGGAGCAGTACTTC. The V call is TRBV5-1, the J call TRBJ2-7, with D possibly being TRBD2 (6 bases). Germline CDR1 reads SGHRS; CDR2 reads YFSETQ. The length of the CDR3 is 14 residues. V dropped 4 bases and J dropped 7 bases, with 18 bases sitting between them.

The chain has TRBV20-1 and TRBJ1-5; no clear D gene. This CDR3 spans 11 amino acids. CDR1 and CDR2 from the germline V gene are DFQATT and SNEGSKA (reference sequence). CDR3 nucleotides: TGCAGACGTCCCATTCGGCAGCCCCAGCATTTT. This gives the protein CRRPIRQPQHF.

The J gene is TRBJ2-7, the V gene TRBV21-1; TRBD1 is taken as the D call from the table, unchecked against the DNA. TRBV21-1 is a pseudogene locus. CDR3 length: 11 amino acids. The CDR3 spells CASSKRGEQYF. CDR3 DNA sequence: TGTGCCAGCAGCAAAAGGGGGGAGCAGTACTTC.

This chain joins TRBV28 and TRBJ2-1, with no clear D. The CDR3 is 13 amino acids. Per the germline V gene, CDR1 is MDHEN and CDR2 is SYDVKM. The V end was cut by 5 bases, the J end by 7 bases, with 12 bases between. The CDR3 loop is CASSRQTVNEQFF. CDR3 sequence (DNA): TGTGCCAGCAGTCGCCAGACTGTGAATGAGCAGTTCTTC.

This chain links TRBV25-1 with TRBJ2-5; tentatively, D is TRBD2 (6 bases). This CDR3 spans 13 amino acids. From germline, CDR1 is MGHDK and CDR2 SYGVNS. The germline V and J ends were trimmed by 5 bases and 5 bases, with 12 bases remaining between them. CDR3 protein: CASSLSGRETQYF. In DNA form, the CDR3 reads TGTGCCAGCAGTTTGTCAGGGAGGGAGACCCAGTACTTC. The variable domain in full, with the rest retrieved from reference TRBV25-1 and TRBJ2-5, is EADIYQTPRYLVIGTGKKITLECSQTMGHDKMYWYQQDPGMELHLIHYSYGVNSTEKGDLSSESTVSRIRTEHFPLTLESARPSHTSQYLCASSLSGRETQYFGPGTRLLVL.

This chain joins TRBV19 and TRBJ2-7; 9 nucleotides agree with TRBD1. This CDR3 comprises 15 residues. J was trimmed by 3 bases and V by 6 bases; bases with no gene match: 9. Germline assignment: CDR1 LNHDA and CDR2 SQIVND (reference sequence). CDR3 in amino acids: CASSKQGQGNYEQYF. The CDR3 DNA reads as TGTGCCAGTAGCAAACAGGGACAGGGCAACTACGAGCAGTACTTC.

The chain joins TRBV7-2 to TRBJ1-2, with D possibly matching TRBD1 (6 bases). The germline V and J ends were trimmed by 5 bases and 5 bases, with 18 bases remaining between them. The CDR3 is 15 residues long. Germline CDR1 is SGHTA and CDR2 is FQGNSA. In DNA form, the CDR3 reads TGTGCCAGCAGCCCAACCGCCACAGGGAATTATGGCTACACCTTC. This encodes CASSPTATGNYGYTF.

The chain uses TRBV11-3 and TRBJ2-1; a weak D match, TRBD2 (5 bases). Trimming removed 3 bases at V and 2 bases at J, with 5 bases between. The CDR3 totals 13 residues. CDR1 and CDR2 (germline): SGHNT, YENEEA. The CDR3 spells CASSFGTYNEQFF. Written as DNA, the CDR3 is TGTGCCAGCAGCTTCGGGACCTACAATGAGCAGTTCTTC. Together with reference TRBV11-3 and TRBJ2-1, the CDR3 gives the full variable domain: EAGVVQSPRYKIIEKKQPVAFWCNPISGHNTLYWYLQNLGQGPELLIRYENEEAVDDSQLPKDRFSAERLKGVDSTLKIQPAELGDSAVYLCASSFGTYNEQFFGPGTRLTVL.

This sequence joins TRBV27 and TRBJ2-7; 10 bases align to TRBD2. The J segment lost 7 bases and the V segment lost 1 base, leaving 7 bases of the junction unmatched. This CDR3 region has 15 residues. Germline loops: CDR1 MNHEY, CDR2 SMNVEV (reference sequence). CDR3 DNA sequence: TGTGCCAGCAGTTTATGGCTAGCGGGAGTCCGGGAGCAGTACTTC. Translation: CASSLWLAGVREQYF.

This clone occurred once. The chain is built from TRBV7-9 and TRBJ2-1; D remains unclear. Per the germline V gene, CDR1 is SEHNR and CDR2 is FQNEAQ (reference sequence). The CDR3 is 15 amino acids. Trimming pared 5 bases from V and 0 bases from J, leaving 11 bases between. As DNA, the CDR3 is TGTGCCAGCAGCGTACGGTCGAGCTCCTACAATGAGCAGTTCTTC. It specifies CASSVRSSSYNEQFF.

This clone was counted a single time. The rearrangement links TRBV24-1 to TRBJ2-5; no reliable D call. The V gene lost 3 bases and the J gene lost 3 bases, with 10 bases spanning the gap. The germline gives CDR1 KGHDR, CDR2 SFDVKD. The CDR3 covers 14 residues. The CDR3 DNA reads TGTGCCACCAGTGATCTGGCGGTTAAAGAGACCCAGTACTTC. It specifies CATSDLAVKETQYF.

The V call is TRBV18, the J call TRBJ1-1; D gene uncertain. This CDR3 comprises 14 residues. V lost 1 base and J 0 bases, leaving 6 bases between the germline ends. CDR1 KGHSH and CDR2 LQKENI come from the germline V gene. CDR3 protein: CASSPQNMNTEAFF. CDR3 DNA sequence: TGTGCCAGCTCACCACAGAACATGAACACTGAAGCTTTCTTT.

The V call is TRBV20-1, the J call TRBJ1-5, with D possibly matching TRBD1 (6 bases). Germline CDR1 is DFQATT and CDR2 is SNEGSKA (reference sequence). This CDR3 has 14 residues. V was cut by 3 bases and J by 7 bases, with 16 bases left in between. The chain's CDR3 is CSASLGGRRQPQHF. CDR3 bases: TGCAGTGCTAGTCTCGGGGGGCGCCGGCAGCCCCAGCATTTT.

The genes are TRBV5-6 and TRBJ2-2; 7 bases are shared with TRBD1. Germline loops: CDR1 SGHDT, CDR2 YYEEEE. J gave up 2 bases and V 2 bases, and 3 bases lay outside the gene matches. The CDR3 sequence is 15 residues long. The CDR3 DNA reads as TGTGCCAGCAGCTTCGGGGACAGAAACACCGGGGAGCTGTTTTTT. This encodes CASSFGDRNTGELFF.

The chain uses TRBV11-3 and TRBJ1-1, with a tentative D call TRBD1 (6 bases). The germline CDR1 and CDR2 sequences are SGHNT and YENEEA. V was shortened by 2 bases and J by 1 base, with 8 bases between the two germline ends. This CDR3 region has 14 residues. The CDR3 loop is CASSLQGSNTEAFF. CDR3 coding DNA: TGTGCCAGCAGCTTACAGGGGTCGAACACTGAAGCTTTCTTT.

The chain employs TRBV10-3 and TRBJ1-2, with TRBD1 matching 7 bases. The CDR3 is 14 amino acids. Germline V gives CDR1 ENHRY, CDR2 SYGVKD. Trimming took 4 bases from V and 4 from J; bases not matched to a gene: 6. CDR3 loop: CAISALDRTYGYTF. In nucleotides, the CDR3 is TGTGCCATCAGTGCCCTGGACAGGACCTATGGCTACACCTTC.

This clone was counted once. The V call is TRBV13, the J call TRBJ1-4; 8 positions match TRBD1. The CDR3 sequence is 17 residues long. The ends lost 7 bases at V and 3 bases at J; junction bases unmatched: 13. The V gene's germline CDR1 is PRHDT and CDR2 FYEKMQ (reference sequence). The CDR3 nucleotides read TGTGCCAGCACCGAGGGGGCAGGGGGCAGGTCTAATGAAAAACTGTTTTTT. This translates into CASTEGAGGRSNEKLFF.

Points on this clone: This CDR3 is also generated by other DNA sequences in the sample. The CDR3 DNA is TGTGCCAGCAGTTTCCGGGGCACTGAAGCTTTCTTT. Translation gives CASSFRGTEAFF. The chain combines TRBV27 with TRBJ1-1; no firm D call. The length of the CDR3 is 12 residues. V was cut by 3 bases and J by 4 bases, with 6 bases left in between. Germline-derived CDR1 and CDR2 are MNHEY and SMNVEV (reference sequence).

V and J are TRBV5-8 and TRBJ2-3, with TRBD1 matching over 10 bases. Germline V CDR1 and CDR2: SGHTS, YDEGEE. The CDR3 runs 13 residues. Losses at the gene ends were 0 bases for V and 9 bases for J; bases not matched to a gene: 1. The CDR3 loop reads CASSLEGQGTQYF. The CDR3 DNA is TGTGCCAGCAGCTTGGAGGGACAGGGGACGCAGTATTTT.

V usage is TRBV6-4 and J usage is TRBJ2-1; tentatively, D is TRBD1 (6 bases). Germline CDR1 MRHNA, CDR2 SNTAGT. This CDR3 has 11 residues. Between the trimmed V and J ends, which lost 6 bases and 7 bases, there was a span of 7 bases. CDR3 region: CASRQGNEQFF. CDR3 DNA: TGTGCCAGCAGACAGGGTAATGAGCAGTTCTTC.

The chain couples TRBV3-1 (or the pseudogene TRBV3-2) to TRBJ2-5, with D tentatively TRBD2 (6 bases). Trimming shortened V by 4 bases and J by 0 bases, and 18 bases separated the two germline ends. Germline assignment: CDR1 LGHDT and CDR2 YNNKEL (reference sequence). This CDR3 comprises 17 residues. DNA of the CDR3: TGTGCCAGCAGCCTCCAGCCCCTAGCGCGGTACCAAGAGACCCAGTACTTC. Protein product: CASSLQPLARYQETQYF.

The chain combines TRBV6-5 with TRBJ2-1; TRBD2 matches at 7 bases. The CDR3 covers 15 residues. CDR1 MNHEY and CDR2 SVGAGI come from the germline V gene. J gave up 4 bases and V 5 bases, and 8 bases lay outside the gene matches. This chain's CDR3 is CASSTLAGGYNEQFF. The CDR3 region has the DNA TGTGCCAGCAGTACGTTAGCGGGTGGGTACAATGAGCAGTTCTTC.

The chain has TRBV13 and TRBJ1-3; 9 bases align to TRBD1. CDR1 PRHDT and CDR2 FYEKMQ come from the germline V gene (reference sequence). The V gene end was trimmed by 3 bases and the J gene end by 4 bases; junction bases not matched to a gene: 1. CDR3 length: 14 residues. The CDR3 sequence is CASSLGQGGNTIYF. The CDR3 nucleotides are TGTGCCAGCAGCTTGGGACAGGGAGGAAACACCATATATTTT.

V usage is TRBV7-6 and J usage is TRBJ2-7, with 15 nucleotides matching TRBD2. Germline V gene sequence: CDR1 SGHVS, CDR2 FNYEAQ. The CDR3 loop spans 18 amino acids. The J segment lost 4 bases and the V segment lost 1 base, leaving 8 bases of the junction unmatched. The chain's CDR3 is CASSLGRTSGRADYEQYF. As DNA, the CDR3 is TGTGCCAGCAGCTTAGGGAGGACTAGCGGGAGGGCCGATTACGAGCAGTACTTC.

The CDR3 here is CASSLREGSSTDTQYF. DNA for the CDR3: TGTGCCAGCAGCCTACGGGAGGGCTCTAGCACAGATACGCAGTATTTT. V gene TRBV9 combines with J gene TRBJ2-3; 8 bases agree with TRBD2. J lost 0 bases, V lost 4 bases, and 7 bases had no gene match. The CDR3 extends over 16 amino acids. Germline CDR1 is SGDLS and CDR2 is YYNGEE.

The genes are TRBV28 and TRBJ1-5, with D uncertain. The CDR3 spans 14 residues. The V end was cut by 3 bases, the J end by 4 bases, with 10 bases between. Per germline, CDR1 MDHEN and CDR2 SYDVKM. This CDR3 is CASSFEGANQPQHF. CDR3 sequence (DNA): TGTGCCAGCAGTTTTGAGGGAGCAAATCAGCCCCAGCATTTT.